This T cell receptor (beta chain) was recorded in a study of shared clonotypes between healthy human individuals. Trimming took 6 bases from V and 6 from J, leaving 18 bases between them. There are 14 residues in the CDR3. Those who donated were healthy HIV-negative adults, with no recent acute infections or vaccinations reported. All participating donors were Caucasian adults from Nashville, Tennessee. Sequencing used immunoSEQ multiplex PCR; TCRdb keeps in-frame clones, though not all of them. The sample lists fewer than 3 million clones; less than 95% were seen once. The chain uses TRBV23-1 and TRBJ2-7; D gene uncertain. TRBV23-1 is designated an ORF whose function remains uncertain. This clonotype originated in a young man in good health. Some clones in this sample may be carry-over from other donors' samples. The sequenced sample consisted of naive CD4+ T cells from PBMCs. Indicated subset: CD45RA+ positively selected. The CDR3 sequence is CASRNQGPSSEQYF. CDR3 coding DNA: TGCGCCAGCAGAAACCAAGGACCCTCCAGCGAGCAGTACTTC.